This is a list of T cell receptor beta chains from one sample in a study of cytomegalovirus exposure and HLA in healthy donors. TCRdb's copy holds only in-frame clones and misses some; the assay was immunoSEQ multiplex PCR. The table shows 130,000 or so clones, with about 87% occurring only once. Sequencing was performed on PBMCs. Receptors originate from a woman younger than 45 in good health and CMV-seronegative. Each CDR3 is given with its conserved first and last residue. D genes are given only for firm matches. Part of the rows lack a size; the others show once, few, many or a class for expanded clones.

TRBV29-1	TRBJ2-2	TRBD1	few	TGCAGCGTCGCGACAGGGCCCGGGGAGCTGTTTTTT	CSVATGPGELFF
TRBV5-5	TRBJ1-5	TRBD1	-	TGTGCCAGCAGCTTGCGTTACAGGGGGGGGGATAGCAATCAGCCCCAGCATTTT	CASSLRYRGGDSNQPQHF
TRBV30	TRBJ1-1	-	-	TGTGGACAAGGGGCGGACACTGAAGCTTTCTTT	CGQGADTEAFF
TRBV7-9	TRBJ1-1	-	once	TGTGCCAGCAGCCCGAGGGGAGCGGGTAACGCTGAAGCTTTCTTT	CASSPRGAGNAEAFF
TRBV28	TRBJ2-7	-	-	TGTGCCAGCAGTTTGCGGTTCAGCAAGAATCCTACCTACGAGCAGTACTTC	CASSLRFSKNPTYEQYF
TRBV4-2	TRBJ1-3	-	-	TGTGCCAGCAGCCAACGGAGTACCGGAAACACCATATATTTT	CASSQRSTGNTIYF
TRBV5-1	TRBJ2-2	-	-	TGCGCCAGCAGCTCACCGGACAGTTCGAACACCGGGGAGCTGTTTTTT	CASSSPDSSNTGELFF
TRBV7-6	TRBJ2-1	TRBD2	once	TGTGCCAGCAGCCAAGGGACTAGCGGGAGCAATGAGCAGTTCTTC	CASSQGTSGSNEQFF
TRBV19	TRBJ1-1	-	-	TGTGCCAGTAGTATAGGACAGACCATGAACACTGAAGCTTTCTTT	CASSIGQTMNTEAFF
TRBV4-1	TRBJ1-1	TRBD1	-	TGCGCCAGCAGCCACGTGACAGGGGGATGGAGTGCCACTGAAGCTTTCTTT	CASSHVTGGWSATEAFF
TRBV7-9	TRBJ1-1	TRBD1	-	TGTGCCAGCAGCAAGGACAGGGTCACTGAAGCTTTCTTT	CASSKDRVTEAFF
TRBV5-4	TRBJ2-3	TRBD2	-	TGTGCCAGCAGCTTGAAACTAGCGCCGCCAGATACGCAGTATTTT	CASSLKLAPPDTQYF
TRBV14	TRBJ2-1	TRBD1	-	TGTGCCAGCAGCCAACCGACAGGGACCTACTACAATGAGCAGTTCTTC	CASSQPTGTYYNEQFF
TRBV28	TRBJ2-2	TRBD2	-	TGTGCCAGCGGACTAGCGGGAGCCGGGGAGCTGTTTTTT	CASGLAGAGELFF
TRBV5-6	TRBJ1-4	-	-	TGTGCCAGCAGCTTGGGGGCGGGACCTAATGAAAAACTGTTTTTT	CASSLGAGPNEKLFF
TRBV30	TRBJ2-7	TRBD2	-	TGTGCCTGGAACCCATTTCGGACTAGCGGGGGATACGAGCAGTACTTC	CAWNPFRTSGGYEQYF
TRBV27	TRBJ1-1	TRBD1	-	TGTGCCAGCAGTTTATATGGGACAGGGGGCTTTGACACTGAAGCTTTCTTT	CASSLYGTGGFDTEAFF
TRBV5-1	TRBJ2-1	-	-	TGCGCCAGCAGCTCCGGTGGAGGTGGTACCTACAATGAGCAGTTCTTC	CASSSGGGGTYNEQFF
TRBV11-1	TRBJ2-6	-	-	TGTGCCAGCAGCAGGGAGAATTCTGGGGCCAACGTCCTGACTTTC	CASSRENSGANVLTF
TRBV15	TRBJ2-6	TRBD1	once	TGTGCCACCAACAACGGACAGGGGAAGGCTGGGGCCAACGTCCTGACTTTC	CATNNGQGKAGANVLTF
TRBV5-1	TRBJ2-2	TRBD1	-	TGCGCCAGCGCACAGGGGGCTACCGGGGAGCTGTTTTTT	CASAQGATGELFF
TRBV6-5	TRBJ1-1	-	-	TGTGCCAGCAGTTACGGGCTCGCCGCTTTCTTT	CASSYGLAAFF
TRBV7-9	TRBJ1-2	-	-	TGTTCCAGCAGCTTGGGAGTTGGTTCCGACAGGAGCGCAAACTATGGCTACACCTTC	CSSSLGVGSDRSANYGYTF
TRBV11-2	TRBJ1-1	-	-	TGTGCCAGCACCTTACTACAAGGGGGTACGGAAGCTTTCTTT	CASTLLQGGTEAFF
TRBV19	TRBJ2-7	-	once	TGTGCCAGGCTGTCCGGTCGGAGTAGATCCTACGAGCAGTACTTC	CARLSGRSRSYEQYF
TRBV28	TRBJ2-7	-	-	TGTGCCAGCAGACCAAGCACAGTCCTACCACGCGAGCAGTACTTC	CASRPSTVLPREQYF
TRBV6-6	TRBJ1-2	-	once	TGTGCCAGCAGTACCTATCACCGGGACACCTATGGCTACACCTTC	CASSTYHRDTYGYTF
TRBV4-3	TRBJ2-3	-	-	TGCGCCAGCAGCCAAGGCCGGGGCACAGATACGCAGTATTTT	CASSQGRGTDTQYF
TRBV19	TRBJ2-7	TRBD2	-	TGTGCCAGTAGTATGGCACTAGCGGGGTCCTACGAGCAGTACTTC	CASSMALAGSYEQYF
TRBV25-1	TRBJ1-2	TRBD1	once	TGTGCCAGCAGCCAGGGGGAGTATTTAGGCTACACCTTC	CASSQGEYLGYTF
TRBV7-2	TRBJ2-2	TRBD1	-	TGTGCCAGCAGCCCCCCAACCGGGACAGGTGACTCCGGGGAGCTGTTTTTT	CASSPPTGTGDSGELFF
TRBV29-1	TRBJ2-7	-	-	TGCAGCGTTGAAGGCGGGAATTCCCACGAGCAGTACTTC	CSVEGGNSHEQYF
TRBV6-1	TRBJ1-5	-	-	TGTGCCAGCAGGCCAGGTGGAGGGCCCAATCAGCCCCAGCATTTT	CASRPGGGPNQPQHF
TRBV6-5	TRBJ2-1	-	-	TGTGCCAGCAGGCGGACTAACTACAATGAGCAGTTCTTC	CASRRTNYNEQFF
TRBV4-1	TRBJ1-1	-	-	TGCGCCAGCAGCCAAGATCTCGGGTGGGGGGACACTGAAGCTTTCTTT	CASSQDLGWGDTEAFF
TRBV7-9	TRBJ2-7	TRBD1	few	TGTGCCAGCAGCCATCAGGGGGCATATGAGCAGTACTTC	CASSHQGAYEQYF
TRBV19	TRBJ1-2	TRBD1	-	TGTGCCAGTAGTAGAGAGATGGGACAGCAATATGGCTACACCTTC	CASSREMGQQYGYTF
TRBV2	TRBJ2-1	-	-	TGTGCCAGCAGTGAAGCTAGGGGCCAGGATGAGCAGTTCTTC	CASSEARGQDEQFF
TRBV11-2	TRBJ2-7	TRBD1	-	TGTGCCAGCAGCCCCGCCCGAACAGGGGGCCCTTCCGAGCAGTACTTC	CASSPARTGGPSEQYF